This TCR beta chain derives from a study of T cells in Graves' hyperthyroidism and ophthalmopathy. Trimming cost V 5 bases and J 2 bases, with 11 bases left between them. From germline, CDR1 is MDHEN and CDR2 SYDVKM. CDR3 size: 14 residues. What was amplified from RNA transcripts were TCR beta CDR3 regions. During a first-round RT-PCR of the TCR CDR3, the HTBI primer set was used. TCRdb itself ran the multiplex PCR reads through MiXCR, one entry per CDR3 protein. The data show under 300,000 distinct CDR3 sequences, around 22% seen once. V and J are TRBV28 and TRBJ2-3; unclear D gene. The source material was blood. This clonotype was sampled from a man aged 25-45 years with Graves' ophthalmopathy. The CDR3 bases are TGTGCCAGCAGTACTGACACCTACACAGATACGCAGTATTTT. Protein sequence: CASSTDTYTDTQYF.